This is a list of T cell receptor beta chains from one sample in a study of shared clonotypes between healthy human individuals. Assay used: immunoSEQ multiplex PCR; TCRdb lists only in-frame clones, some missing. The sample yields roughly 500,000 clones, roughly 80% seen once. Material: PBMCs. The receptors shown here come from a woman aged 40 to 50 in good health. Some clones in this sample may be carry-over from other donors' samples. Both conserved end residues are part of each CDR3. D genes are given only for firm matches. Size is stated for part of the rows, as once, few or many counts, or as a class when the clone is expanded.

CDR3 length	V gene	J gene	clone size	D gene	CDR3 DNA	CDR3 protein
13	TRBV11-2	TRBJ1-1	few	-	TGTGCCAGCAGCTTAGACAGGGAGACTGAAGCTTTCTTT	CASSLDRETEAFF
17	TRBV28	TRBJ2-4	-	-	TGTGCCAGCAGTTTCCTCAACAGGGTGATGGCCAAAAACATTCAGTACTTC	CASSFLNRVMAKNIQYF
14	TRBV15	TRBJ2-7	-	-	TGTGCCACCAGCAGAGCGTGGGCCTCCTACGAGCAGTACTTC	CATSRAWASYEQYF
13	TRBV6-6	TRBJ1-2	-	-	TGTGACAGCAGTACTTCTCCCAACTATGGCTACACCTTC	CDSSTSPNYGYTF
14	TRBV5-1	TRBJ1-1	-	-	TGCGCCAGCAGCCCGATAGTGGAGTGCACTGAAGCTCTCTTT	CASSPIVECTEALF
15	TRBV10-1	TRBJ2-7	-	TRBD1	TGCGCCCGCGGGACAGGGACCCGATCTGTCTACGAGCAGTACTTC	CARGTGTRSVYEQYF
14	TRBV2	TRBJ1-1	-	TRBD1	TGTGCCAGCAGATGGACAGGGACGGATACTGAAGCTTTCTTT	CASRWTGTDTEAFF
16	TRBV5-1	TRBJ2-7	-	TRBD1	TGCGCCAGCAAAAAAGTACCGGGACAGACCGACTACGAGCAGTACTTC	CASKKVPGQTDYEQYF
14	TRBV2	TRBJ2-1	-	TRBD1	TGTGCCAGCAGTGACGCGACAGGGTTTCATGAGCAGTTCTTC	CASSDATGFHEQFF
14	TRBV5-1	TRBJ1-5	-	-	TGCGCCAGCAGCCTACAGGGAGGCAATCAGCCCCAGCATTTT	CASSLQGGNQPQHF
16	TRBV7-2	TRBJ2-2	-	TRBD1	TGTGCCAGCAGCTGGACAGGGTCCCTGAACACCGGGGAGCTGTTTTTT	CASSWTGSLNTGELFF
12	TRBV7-7	TRBJ2-3	-	-	TGTGCCAGCAGCTTAGAAGGGGATACGCAGTATTTT	CASSLEGDTQYF
15	TRBV4-1	TRBJ2-7	many	-	TGCGCCAGCAGCCAAGCGGCCGTAGGCGGCTACGAGCAGTACTTC	CASSQAAVGGYEQYF